These T cell receptor beta chains were read from a single sample in a study of shared clonotypes between healthy human individuals. The repertoire was sequenced with immunoSEQ multiplex PCR; TCRdb's copy has only in-frame clones and lacks some. The data contain approximately 1.5 million clones, approximately 98.5% of them singletons. Sequencing was carried out using naive CD4+ T cells sorted from blood. The source of these receptors is a man aged 30 to 39 in good health. CDR3s include the opening cysteine and the closing phenylalanine or tryptophan.

j_call v_call cdr3_aa
TRBJ2-7 TRBV11-2 CASSFFQTISYEQYF
TRBJ2-7 TRBV7-2 CASSLGTVSSYEQYF
TRBJ1-2 TRBV4-3 CASSQGAANYGYTF
TRBJ2-5 TRBV5-1 CASSRPGQETQYF
TRBJ2-1 TRBV5-1 CASSRRLAGDNEQFF
TRBJ2-3 TRBV28 CASSLGALVDTQYF
TRBJ2-7 TRBV5-1 CASSLVGSGSHMNSYEQYF
TRBJ2-7 TRBV28 CASSPAGTGGDYEQYF
TRBJ2-7 TRBV4-3 CASSRGLGAYEQYF
TRBJ1-5 TRBV10-3 CAISEVNQPQHF
TRBJ1-2 TRBV5-1 CASRPTGGGNYGYTF
TRBJ2-7 TRBV15 CATSTDRAYEQYF
TRBJ2-1 TRBV5-1 CASSLGLAGLNEQFF
TRBJ2-7 TRBV6-5 CASSYSWTSGSYEQYF
TRBJ1-2 TRBV7-2 CASSLGRERGYTF
TRBJ2-5 TRBV5-1 CASSLDPAGVRETQYF
TRBJ2-7 TRBV5-4 CASSLWGGSNEQYF
TRBJ2-2 TRBV10-1 CASSESDNTGELFF
TRBJ2-1 TRBV19 CASRNDLARNEQFF
TRBJ2-7 TRBV5-8 CASSLTGGAYEQYF
TRBJ2-2 TRBV6-1 CASSEASGNTGELFF
TRBJ2-7 TRBV27 CASSVGQGVSYEQYF
TRBJ2-7 TRBV5-1 CASSLASGSYEQYF
TRBJ2-4 TRBV15 CATSRDTTSALGAKNIQYF
TRBJ1-5 TRBV30 CAWSVNIAEPQHF
TRBJ1-5 TRBV19 CASSGLRGQSNQPQHF
TRBJ1-2 TRBV27 CASSFSGQRYGYTF
TRBJ2-7 TRBV19 CASSLHSKGYEQYF
TRBJ2-1 TRBV7-3 CASSSRGGSSYNEQFF
TRBJ2-3 TRBV25-1 CASSDVSGGTDTQYF
TRBJ2-1 TRBV15 CATSRDVQGLDEQFF
TRBJ2-3 TRBV14 CASSQAFTDTQYF
TRBJ2-1 TRBV25-1 CASSKAGALYNEQFF
TRBJ2-7 TRBV5-1 CASSKDGGTGEQYF
TRBJ1-2 TRBV28 CASSWGGQGPNYGYTF
TRBJ2-6 TRBV14 CASSPDRVGANVLTF
TRBJ2-5 TRBV18 CASSPPRTPSKGTQYF
TRBJ2-2 TRBV27 CASRQGHNGELFF
TRBJ1-5 TRBV10-2 CASNQDIDQPQHF
TRBJ2-7 TRBV7-2 CASSEGGFGTYEQYF
TRBJ1-1 TRBV6-5 CASSLTVSNTEAFF
TRBJ2-5 TRBV29-1 CSVEAPRGETQYF
TRBJ1-2 TRBV28 CASSRPTGNRAYGYTF
TRBJ1-3 TRBV15 CATSRDRRGSGNTIYF
TRBJ2-7 TRBV5-1 CASSLSARREHEQYF
TRBJ1-5 TRBV27 CASSAYRGQSPQHF
TRBJ2-7 TRBV19 CASSKGGARAYEQYF
TRBJ1-2 TRBV5-1 CASSLETGVWGYTF
TRBJ1-4 TRBV7-9 CASSLGDRVDEKLFF
TRBJ2-1 TRBV18 CASSPLEGDEQFF
TRBJ2-2 TRBV11-2 CASSQHDTGELFF
TRBJ2-3 TRBV5-1 CASSPGWADTQYF
TRBJ1-2 TRBV10-3 CAISESRGDGYTF
TRBJ2-3 TRBV28 CASSLGQVTDTQYF